This entry lists 3 T cell receptor beta chains sequenced from one sample in a study of OX40 agonist ivuxolimab in advanced cancers. Repertoires were generated with immunoSEQ multiplex PCR, while TCRdb's copy carries only in-frame clones and drops some. The sample carries about 17,000 clones, approximately 83% recorded once. Sequencing used CD4+ or CD8+ T cells sorted from blood, obtained in a trial of the OX40 agonist ivuxolimab. The receptors derive from an adult with an advanced solid tumor such as melanoma, head and neck, liver or kidney cancer.

This clone has only one observation. The CDR3 region is CASSDGGEGETQYF. The CDR3 DNA sequence: TGTGCCAGCAGTGATGGCGGGGAGGGAGAGACCCAGTACTTC. V gene TRBV2 combines with J gene TRBJ2-5; 7 nucleotides align to TRBD2. Germline V gene lookup returns CDR1 SNHLY and CDR2 FYNNEI. CDR3 length: 14 amino acids. Unmatched junction bases numbered 5, after V lost 3 bases and J lost 4 bases.

As regards this clone: The sample contains more than one DNA sequence encoding this CDR3. The genes are TRBV18 and TRBJ2-7, with D maybe TRBD1 (5 bases). The V gene lost 2 bases and the J gene lost 2 bases, with 10 bases spanning the gap. The germline V gene has CDR1 KGHSH and CDR2 LQKENI. The CDR3 consists of 14 residues. The CDR3 here is CASSPRQGTYEQYF. DNA of the CDR3: TGTGCCAGCTCACCAAGGCAGGGAACCTACGAGCAGTACTTC.

This chain joins TRBV7-2 and TRBJ1-4, with D unclear. This CDR3 is 15 amino acids long. V was shortened by 0 bases and J by 7 bases, with 12 bases between the two germline ends. CDR1 SGHTA and CDR2 FQGNSA come from the germline V gene. CDR3 protein: CASSLASGVGEKLFF. CDR3 nucleotides: TGTGCCAGCAGCTTAGCTTCTGGGGTGGGTGAAAAACTGTTTTTT.